This entry features one T cell receptor beta chain sequence. Its specific antigen is unknown. One base away there is no much larger clone; base qualities are not given. This record comes from a study of beta chain features in type 1 diabetes (dated by TCRdb to 2017 to 2018). The study in broad terms: Mean age, gender distribution, total cell number and subset yield were not different between patients and healthy donors. The study compared TCRB repertoires of sorted circulating CD4+ T cell subsets between recently diagnosed type 1 diabetes patients and matched healthy donors. Whereas all 30 or so donors provided naive and central memory subsets, regulatory and stem cell-like memory subsets were isolated from just 8 patients and about eight healthy donors. A total of roughly 100 million sorted cells were examined across all samples, and a strong correlation was observed between cell number per subset and RNA yield.

Overall study outcomes, separate from this receptor: Naive, central memory and regulatory TCRB repertoires appeared more similar among patients than among healthy donors. Sequencing cDNA rather than genomic DNA could over-represent highly expressing activated cells, although activation and CD3 levels did not differ between groups. At VDJ recombination sites, patients with type 1 diabetes made fewer insertions and deleted more nucleotides, a pattern implying thymic rearrangement abnormalities. A moderate but significant shortening of TCRB CDR3 length was observed in type 1 diabetes patients in all four CD4+ subsets. PCR may preferentially amplify shorter templates, but because patient and control samples were amplified and corrected together, any resulting skew would affect both groups equally. Because the HLA sub-analyses included only small numbers of individuals, any influence of HLA type on TCRB rearrangement was left unresolved.

A single peripheral blood draw of around 0.11 L on average was collected from each donor into heparinised tubes. Using a panel that included CD45RO, CCR7, CD25, CD127, CD95 and CD27, naive, central memory, regulatory and stem cell-like memory CD4+ T cells were sorted on a BD FACSAria II. A purity above 98% was achieved for all sorted populations. PBMCs were isolated right away by Lymphoprep density gradient centrifugation and were stained directly, without culture. Samples were stained and sorted in pairs, with one healthy donor and one patient per experiment, so that batch effects were minimized. All of the isolated RNA was reverse transcribed with the High Capacity cDNA Reverse Transcription Kit, so expressed TCRB transcripts were sequenced. Deep immunoSEQ sequencing was performed on naive, central memory and regulatory T cell samples, with an average of approximately 4 million total reads per sample. Sorted cells were lysed in RLT buffer, and RNA was extracted using DNase-treated RNeasy Micro or Mini kits according to cell number. Each cell subset was processed on its own to prevent cross-contamination, while patient and healthy donor samples were processed together. The immunoSEQ multiplex PCR was used to amplify TCRB sequences from cDNA, yielding 87-bp fragments that span the CDR3 region. The amplicons were sequenced using the Illumina HiSeq platform. The original pipeline was this. PCR bias was corrected computationally using synthetic template baselines, and reads within Hamming distance 2 were collapsed, with unmergeable singletons discarded. Reads were aligned against IMGT to assign V, D and J genes, CDR3 length and insertions or deletions at six rearrangement sites. Clonotype counts were normalized to sorted cell number within each subset before computing true diversity and Gini coefficients with the tcR R package. The overlap coefficient, calculated on TCRB nucleotide sequences, was used to quantify repertoire sharing. Sourced from immuneACCESS, this table was stored by TCRdb with only in-frame sequences that have V and J called. A share of the clones is absent; for the studies checked, an unresolved V gene accounts for under half, and the remainder has no known explanation. V and J calls and clone size are copied from that table; D and trimming were computed from the DNA. The sample table holds over 300,000 clones, of which approximately 8% were seen once. The top ten clones comprise around 0.45% of the sample.

Its CDR3 holds 15 amino acids, cysteine through phenylalanine. The DNA shown is the 45-base CDR3, in frame from base 1. For this chain, trimming is 4 bases at the V end and 1 base at the J end, and the number of junction bases without a gene match is 3. Based on the germline V gene, the CDR1 and CDR2 sequences are LGHNA and YSLEER. Sample: central memory CD4+ T cells from blood. The rearranged segments are TRBV4-3 and TRBJ2-2; the central 7 bases match TRBD2. This TCR was recovered from a woman aged 18-35 years in good health. The DNA sequence is as follows: TGCGCCAGCAGCCGAACTAGCGTGAACACCGGGGAGCTGTTTTTT. Its protein reads: CASSRTSVNTGELFF.